The rows below give T cell receptor beta chains drawn from one sample of a study of cytomegalovirus exposure and HLA in healthy donors. Data came from immunoSEQ multiplex PCR; TCRdb stores just in-frame clones and leaves some out. The sample consists of approximately 290,000 clones, around 80% of them appearing once. The sequenced sample was PBMCs. These receptors originate from a girl aged 2 to 10 in good health and CMV-seronegative. Both conserved end residues are part of each CDR3.

>TRBV13
CASSLKRRLAGHYEQYF
>TRBV6-1
CASRDRVFNGYTF
>TRBV6-1
CASRVSVNQPQHF
>TRBV9
CASSPGTSGRIDIQYF
>TRBV5-6
CASRLAGGTGELFF
>TRBV27
CASSSSGHRPYTF
>TRBV27
CASASWVAGANVLAF
>TRBV6-5
CASSYLGGGEKLFF
>TRBV30
CAWSVGWGVNFTDTQYF
>TRBV21-1
CASSIGRGLVTEAFF
>TRBV18
CASSPRRGALKVKNIQYF
>TRBV28
CASSSDRGGLAGIADTQYF
>TRBV11-2
CASSLGLGGNEQFF
>TRBV7-9
CATRRAGGDNEQFF
>TRBV7-9
CASSLQGWDEQYF
>TRBV7-8
CASSLAAGQGYGYTF
>TRBV4-1
CASSQARLLNEQFF
>TRBV19
CASTPSGPDTQYF
>TRBV6-1
CASSSGDTQYF
>TRBV2
CASRTWTSVHEQYF
>TRBV19
CATKPWGTGVGYTF
>TRBV2
CASSDRGIRNTEAFF
>TRBV19
CASSIGSGQSPSGANVLTF
>TRBV4-2
CASSQSYRGPGETQYF
>TRBV30
CAWSRQGNTEAFF
>TRBV18
CASSPGPGQGGQPQHF
>TRBV4-1
CASRGSPYSGNTIYF
>TRBV10-3
CATQPPEGQETQYF
>TRBV19
CASSILRERRYGYTF
>TRBV6-1
CASSAPGQLIYEQYF
>TRBV5-1
CASSLGRGETQYF
>TRBV18
CASSGTSGGAYEQYF
>TRBV27
CASSSRRGTGELFF
>TRBV25-1
CASGPPGQGDTQYF
>TRBV5-1
CASSLEVWGGDTEAFF
>TRBV5-1
CASSLDGQAMTNNEQFF
>TRBV7-8
CASSPRSGGPYNEQFF
>TRBV29-1
CSVAGQAASNYGYTF
>TRBV10-1
CAVDGGNQPQHF
>TRBV4-1
CASSQEPGRTYEQYF
>TRBV2
CASERESGNTEAFF
>TRBV7-9
CASSSQGATSYNEQFF
>TRBV28
CASSRTGMNTEAFF
>TRBV27
CASSFLRESLNTQYF
>TRBV29-1
CSVERCERARGEAFF
>TRBV6-5
CASSYSSSTDTQYF
>TRBV2
CARAGTSGDNEQFF